The TCR beta chain described here comes from a study of shared clonotypes between healthy human individuals. Findings and limits, study-wide: Among four donors, about 5% of naive CD4 clonotypes were found in common.

A word on this clone: The antigen is undetermined.

TCRdb keeps only in-frame clones here, not all; method: immunoSEQ multiplex PCR. The repertoire consists of some 2,400,000 clones, with roughly 95% occurring once and the leading ten covering approximately 0.13%. The ends lost 5 bases at V and 2 bases at J; junction bases unmatched: 4. Germline loops: CDR1 SGHTA, CDR2 FQGNSA. This CDR3 region has 15 residues. The source material was naive CD4+ T cells sorted from blood. The subset: CD45RA+ positively selected. V is TRBV7-2 and J is TRBJ2-7; 12 nucleotides agree with TRBD2. This TCR was sampled from a young man in good health. CDR3 in amino acids: CASSQTSGGPYEQYF. CDR3 DNA sequence: TGTGCCAGCAGCCAGACTAGCGGGGGCCCCTACGAGCAGTACTTC.